Described below is a single T cell receptor beta chain sequence and its context. This entry is derived from a study of sequential checkpoint blockade in melanoma. Treatment specified: randomized to nivolumab then ipilimumab (arm A) or the reverse (arm B). Live CD3+CD8+ CD19− CD56− cells were sorted from PBMCs. The CDR3 is 14 amino acids. Trimming took 6 bases from V and 2 from J, leaving 13 bases between them. The germline CDR1 and CDR2 sequences are LNHNV and YYDKDF (reference sequence). Using immunoSEQ multiplex PCR, the repertoire was profiled, and TCRdb retains in-frame clones only, with some absent. The table has several thousand clones, roughly 77% seen once.

The V call is TRBV15, the J call TRBJ2-5; possibly TRBD1 for D (6 bases). The material was CD8+ T cells sorted from blood (inferred from file names), obtained from a patient given nivolumab and ipilimumab in sequence. This receptor was identified in a human donor with melanoma. CDR3 coding DNA: TGTGCCACCAGTAAGACAGGACCACAAGAGACCCAGTACTTC. Translation: CATSKTGPQETQYF.